This is a list of T cell receptor beta chains from one sample in a study of T cell repertoires in cytomegalovirus infection. MiXCR was run by TCRdb on the reads, yielding one entry per CDR3 protein. Among about 230,000 distinct CDR3 sequences listed, approximately 22% were seen once. The sample consisted of CD8+ T cells from PBMCs. All receptors come from a human donor in good health (CMV status not recorded). Some clones in this sample may be carry-over from other donors' samples. CDR3s include the opening cysteine and the closing phenylalanine or tryptophan.

>TRBV20-1
CSASRSSSYEQYF
>TRBV20-1
CSAKGQSLNTEAFF
>TRBV11-2
CASSLDLREQYF
>TRBV20-1
CSARVGQGETQYF
>TRBV5-8
CASSLDVVVIYGYTF
>TRBV7-9
CASTVAGTIEAFF
>TRBV7-9
CASSPGTEEKLFF
>TRBV28
CASSLEGTGALNEQFF
>TRBV7-3
CASSLGMGPSYNEQFF
>TRBV12-3/TRBV12-4
CASSPAGQVYYEQYF
>TRBV7-2
CASSLVLGSGGARDTDTQYF
>TRBV27
CASSISRGEKLFF
>TRBV28
CASSFSLAGRETQYF
>TRBV28
CASRAQGSRLGQYF
>TRBV9
CASSGLGEEQFF